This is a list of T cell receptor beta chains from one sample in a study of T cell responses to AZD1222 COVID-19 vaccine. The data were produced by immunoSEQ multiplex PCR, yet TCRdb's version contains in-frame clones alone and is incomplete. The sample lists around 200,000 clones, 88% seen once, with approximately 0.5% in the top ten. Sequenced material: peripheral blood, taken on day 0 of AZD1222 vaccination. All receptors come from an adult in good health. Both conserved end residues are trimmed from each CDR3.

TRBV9,ASSPGQGGGVRNEKLF
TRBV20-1,SASEAYEQY
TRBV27,ASSPRTLIEAF
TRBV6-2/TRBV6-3,ASSYRTSSYNSPLH
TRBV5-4,ASSLAGRGATNEKLF
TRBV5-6,ASSPVGNEQF
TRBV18,ASSPPPGEGEKLF
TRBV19,ASNTGGRYGYT
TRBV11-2,ASSSGSNQPQH
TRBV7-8,ASSLGYRTEPAEQY
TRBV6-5,ASSYGLSYEQY
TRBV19,ASSGGTGNTEAF
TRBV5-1,ASTIDRGTEAF
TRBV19,ASSYKEEQY
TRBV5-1,ASSSQLGITGELF
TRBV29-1,SVNQGEGDGNYGYT
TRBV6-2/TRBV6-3,ASRPRRGPSQPQH
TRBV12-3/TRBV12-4,ASRPGNTGELF
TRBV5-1,ASSLQPLWSYEQY
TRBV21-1,ASSKVGMNTEAF
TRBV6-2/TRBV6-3,ASSYSGRGNSSYNEQF
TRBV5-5,ASSLVMGAGSEKLF
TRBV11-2,ASSLERGGVSYEQY
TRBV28,ASTTYPASSGVNTGELF
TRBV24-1,ATSETNRYEQY
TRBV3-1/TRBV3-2,ASSQVSAGNTEAF
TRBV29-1,SASDRAGQPQH
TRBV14,ASSRQHTLGNTIY
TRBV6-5,ATVSGGGGELF
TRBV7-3,ASSPQGTGRNGNTIY
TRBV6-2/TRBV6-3,ASSYGGTPHGELF
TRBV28,ASSFVGSTNEKLF
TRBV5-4,ATLNKNNYEQY
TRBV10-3,AIRGQANTGELF
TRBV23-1,ASSQSPGRALGYT
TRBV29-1,SVAEGLPYEQY
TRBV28,ATDSTNTEAF
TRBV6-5,ASSYSGRGNEQF
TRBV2,ATNRGTGDTEAF
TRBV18,ASSPARAGITDTQY
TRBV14,ASSQVNGFSTDTQY
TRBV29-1,SVDWGRGANTEAF
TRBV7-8,ASSPTGNYGYT
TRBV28,ASRWGGRNTEAF
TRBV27,ASSGSGDQETQY
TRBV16,ASSRGTYEQY
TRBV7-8,ASSRTPGGSATNEKLF
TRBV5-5,ASSWPGKNTGELF
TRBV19,ATDSVGEQF
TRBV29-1,SAATGYGETQY
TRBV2,ASREQGSGNTIY
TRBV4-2,ASSQDLEGAKNIQY
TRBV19,ASRNGEGMRNTEAF
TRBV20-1,SARGNYEQY
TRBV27,ASKGDQEAEQY
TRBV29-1,SEAASGAEAF
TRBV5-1,ASSVIRTRDTQY